This is a list of T cell receptor beta chains from one sample in a study of shared clonotypes between healthy human individuals. Profiling relied on immunoSEQ multiplex PCR, and the TCRdb table lists in-frame clones only, not all of them. Of nearly 750,000 clones in the sample, over 55% were seen once. Input material: memory CD4+ T cells sorted from blood. All receptors come from a woman aged 30 to 39 in good health. CDR3s include the opening cysteine and the closing phenylalanine or tryptophan. A D gene is named only where the DNA matches it firmly. Rows give clone size only sometimes, using once, few, many, or a class for an expanded clone.

>TRBV18|.|.|15|TRBJ2-1
CASSPSDSTGNEQFF
TGTGCCAGCTCACCAAGCGACTCCACAGGCAATGAGCAGTTCTTC
>TRBV5-4|many|.|15|TRBJ2-7
CASSFGEGSAYEQYF
TGTGCCAGCAGCTTTGGTGAGGGTTCTGCCTACGAGCAGTACTTC
>TRBV5-6|.|.|13|TRBJ2-3
CASSRQGADTQYF
TGTGCCAGCAGTCGGCAGGGTGCAGATACGCAGTATTTT
>TRBV11-1|.|TRBD1|16|TRBJ1-4
CASSFNRGRGGEKLFF
TGTGCCAGCAGCTTTAACAGGGGGCGCGGTGGTGAAAAACTGTTTTTT
>TRBV7-6|few|.|16|TRBJ2-7
CASSLGNRERSYEQYF
TGTGCCAGCAGCTTAGGGAACAGGGAAAGGTCCTACGAGCAGTACTTC
>TRBV6-4|.|.|14|TRBJ2-3
CASSEGLSTDTQYF
TGTGCCAGCAGTGAAGGACTTAGCACAGATACGCAGTATTTT
>TRBV5-1|.|.|12|TRBJ1-1
CASTDLNTEAFF
TGCGCCAGCACGGATCTTAACACTGAAGCTTTCTTT
>TRBV6-1|.|.|14|TRBJ2-3
CASTTWGSGLTQYF
TGTGCCAGCACCACATGGGGGAGCGGACTTACGCAGTATTTT
>TRBV7-2|.|.|13|TRBJ1-2
CASSLGGGYGYTF
TGTGCCAGCAGCTTGGGGGGAGGCTATGGCTACACCTTC
>TRBV10-2|once|TRBD2|15|TRBJ2-7
CASSVRLAGSHEQYF
TGCGCCAGCAGTGTCCGACTAGCGGGAAGTCACGAGCAGTACTTC
>TRBV2|few|.|15|TRBJ1-5
CASSDVGGMEQPQHF
TGTGCCAGCAGTGACGTCGGGGGTATGGAACAGCCCCAGCATTTT
>TRBV30|.|.|15|TRBJ2-1
CAWRKQGERNNEQFF
TGTGCCTGGAGGAAACAGGGCGAGCGGAACAATGAGCAGTTCTTC
>TRBV28|.|TRBD2|15|TRBJ2-1
CASSFSGATYNEQFF
TGTGCCAGCAGTTTTAGCGGGGCAACCTACAATGAGCAGTTCTTC
>TRBV15|.|.|11|TRBJ1-4
CATSRNEKLFF
TGTGCCACCTCCAGGAATGAAAAACTGTTTTTT
>TRBV5-1|.|TRBD2|16|TRBJ2-2
CASSLQAGGNTGELFF
TGCGCCAGCAGCTTGCAAGCGGGAGGGAACACCGGGGAGCTGTTTTTT
>TRBV18|few|.|13|TRBJ2-5
CASSASYEELSDF
TGTGCCAGCTCAGCTTCCTATGAGGAGCTTAGTGACTTC
>TRBV6-1|.|.|14|TRBJ1-4
CASSEAPVNEKLFF
TGTGCCAGCAGTGAAGCTCCCGTAAATGAAAAACTGTTTTTT
>TRBV5-1|once|TRBD1|16|TRBJ2-7
CASSDLPGTGSHEQYF
TGCGCCAGCAGCGACCTCCCCGGGACAGGGTCCCACGAGCAGTACTTC
>TRBV9|.|.|12|TRBJ2-1
CATSVIQGRQFF
TGTGCCACTAGCGTCATACAGGGAAGGCAGTTCTTC
>TRBV6-1|once|.|13|TRBJ2-3
CASSEEGRDTQYF
TGTGCCAGCAGTGAAGAGGGGAGAGATACGCAGTATTTT
>TRBV28|.|TRBD1|14|TRBJ2-7
CASSLGDSPYEQYF
TGTGCCAGCAGTTTAGGGGACAGCCCGTACGAGCAGTACTTC
>TRBV10-3|.|TRBD2|17|TRBJ2-1
CAISTKWTSGSSGEQFF
TGTGCCATCAGTACGAAATGGACTAGCGGGAGTAGTGGTGAGCAGTTCTTC
>TRBV6-1|.|TRBD2|17|TRBJ2-7
CASSARGLADVTYEQYF
TGTGCCAGCAGTGCGAGAGGACTAGCGGACGTTACCTACGAGCAGTACTTC
>TRBV18|.|.|16|TRBJ2-6
CASSPPTGPGANVLTF
TGTGCCAGCTCACCACCTACGGGGCCAGGGGCCAACGTCCTGACTTTC
>TRBV29-1|.|.|13|TRBJ2-2
CSAPNPFTGELFF
TGCAGCGCCCCCAACCCCTTCACCGGGGAGCTGTTTTTT
>TRBV28|.|TRBD1|16|TRBJ1-2
CASSASGTDLRYGYTF
TGTGCCAGCAGTGCCTCCGGGACAGATCTTCGGTATGGCTACACCTTC
>TRBV28|.|.|15|TRBJ2-1
CASSPGGEDNNEQFF
TGTGCCAGCAGCCCAGGGGGGGAAGACAACAATGAGCAGTTCTTC
>TRBV19|.|TRBD1|13|TRBJ2-1
CASSGTGNNEQFF
TGTGCCAGTAGCGGGACAGGGAATAATGAGCAGTTCTTC
>TRBV11-2|.|TRBD2|15|TRBJ2-1
CASTLAGEEYNEQFF
TGTGCCAGCACCCTAGCGGGAGAGGAATACAATGAGCAGTTCTTC
>TRBV18|once|TRBD2|15|TRBJ2-3
CASSPPSGGPDTQYF
TGTGCCAGCTCACCACCGTCGGGAGGGCCCGATACGCAGTATTTT
>TRBV28|.|.|18|TRBJ1-2
CASSLFVKQVQANYGYTF
TGTGCCAGCAGTCTATTCGTTAAACAGGTTCAAGCTAACTATGGCTACACCTTC
>TRBV29-1|.|.|12|TRBJ2-3
CSVHSGADTQYF
TGCAGCGTTCACAGCGGCGCAGATACGCAGTATTTT
>TRBV9|.|TRBD1|15|TRBJ1-2
CASSVSQGALGGYTF
TGTGCCAGCAGCGTATCCCAGGGGGCCCTGGGGGGCTACACCTTC
>TRBV21-1|.|.|16|TRBJ1-1
CASSRNTYRANTEAFF
TGTGCCAGCAGCAGGAACACTTACAGGGCTAACACTGAAGCTTTCTTT
>TRBV19|.|TRBD1|14|TRBJ2-1
CASSAGQGAHEQFF
TGTGCCAGTAGCGCGGGACAGGGGGCCCATGAGCAGTTCTTC
>TRBV28|.|.|12|TRBJ1-2
CASALGPYGYTF
TGTGCCAGCGCCCTGGGCCCCTATGGCTACACCTTC
>TRBV5-1|once|TRBD1|15|TRBJ2-1
CASSYTGQGDNEQFF
TGCGCCAGCAGCTACACGGGACAGGGGGACAATGAGCAGTTCTTC
>TRBV28|.|.|13|TRBJ1-2
CASILNSGYGYTF
TGTGCCAGCATACTCAATTCCGGCTATGGCTACACCTTC
>TRBV4-1|.|.|16|TRBJ2-3
CASSQDRRGTADTQYF
TGCGCCAGCAGCCAAGACCGTAGGGGAACGGCAGATACGCAGTATTTT
>TRBV18|.|TRBD1|15|TRBJ1-3
CASSPSGQAGNTIYF
TGTGCCAGCTCACCATCGGGACAGGCTGGAAACACCATATATTTT